This T cell receptor beta chain was documented in a study of blood T cell repertoires in COVID-19. Looking at the study overall: Acute and convalescent COVID-19 samples came from the United States, Italy and Spain. Sources were T cells, B-cell-depleted T cells, or PBMCs; the material itself was cDNA or gDNA.

From germline, CDR1 is SNHLY and CDR2 FYNNEI. CDR3 size: 13 residues. V was pared by 6 bases and J by 2 bases, with 9 bases between. As handled by the study authors: Reference gene primers were amplified, and this amplification served to estimate nucleated cell counts. Sequencing was performed with immunoSEQ multiplex PCR; in TCRdb, only in-frame clones are kept and a portion is missing. V, J and clone size derive from that table, while D and trimming were established from the DNA sequence. The data show about 53,000 clones, approximately 82% seen once. The TCR originated in a human donor in a cohort sampled during active COVID-19. J is TRBJ2-3 and V is TRBV2; D is perhaps TRBD2 (6 bases). Source material: peripheral blood. DNA of the CDR3: TGTGCCAGCAGGGCGGGGACCACAGATACGCAGTATTTT. Protein: CASRAGTTDTQYF.